This T cell receptor (beta chain) is from a study of vaccination and CD4 T cells after COVID-19. The study's findings and limits: Investigators enrolled relatively few convalescent patients and included no early post-infection timepoints.

The length of the CDR3 is 13 residues. The germline V gene has CDR1 ENHRY and CDR2 SYGVKD. V lost 10 bases and J lost 1, with 13 bases in between. This sample's treatment: approximately 11-day PBMC culture with coronavirus spike peptide pools or control peptides (ViraFEST assay). Roughly 2.2 million PBMCs went into each well for culture with 10 IU/ml IL-2 and roughly 9 ug/ml peptide pools. Half-medium changes with fresh IL-2 medium occurred on days 3 and 7. Sequenced with the Oncomine TCR Beta short-read assay was DNA taken from cultured CD4+ T cells. TCRdb re-analysed the PCR reads in MiXCR, keeping a single row per CDR3 protein. The sample has about 11,000 distinct CDR3 sequences, roughly 82% seen once; the top ten hold roughly 18%. Comment on this clonotype: What it binds is not known.

What was sequenced was CD4+ T cells from blood, cultured in vitro. This chain links TRBV10-3 with TRBJ1-1, with D possibly being TRBD1 (6 bases). This TCR came from a human donor who had recovered from COVID-19. The CDR3 DNA sequence: TGTGCCAACCGAAGGGGGGAGAACACTGAAGCTTTCTTT. As protein: CANRRGENTEAFF.